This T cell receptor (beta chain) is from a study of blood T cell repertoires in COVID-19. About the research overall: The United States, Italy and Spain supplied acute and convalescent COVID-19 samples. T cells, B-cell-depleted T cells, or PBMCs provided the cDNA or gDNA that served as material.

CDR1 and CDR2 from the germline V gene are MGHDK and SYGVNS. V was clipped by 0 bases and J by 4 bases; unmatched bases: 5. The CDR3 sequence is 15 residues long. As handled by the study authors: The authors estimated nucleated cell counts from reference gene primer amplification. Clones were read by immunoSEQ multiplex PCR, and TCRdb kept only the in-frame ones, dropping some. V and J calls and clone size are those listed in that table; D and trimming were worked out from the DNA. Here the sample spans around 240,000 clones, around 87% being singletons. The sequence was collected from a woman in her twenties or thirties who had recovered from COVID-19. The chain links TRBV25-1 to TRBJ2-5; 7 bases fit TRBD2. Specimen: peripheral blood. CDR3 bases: TGTGCCAGCAGTGAATATCTAAGGGAGGGAGAGACCCAGTACTTC. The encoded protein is CASSEYLREGETQYF.